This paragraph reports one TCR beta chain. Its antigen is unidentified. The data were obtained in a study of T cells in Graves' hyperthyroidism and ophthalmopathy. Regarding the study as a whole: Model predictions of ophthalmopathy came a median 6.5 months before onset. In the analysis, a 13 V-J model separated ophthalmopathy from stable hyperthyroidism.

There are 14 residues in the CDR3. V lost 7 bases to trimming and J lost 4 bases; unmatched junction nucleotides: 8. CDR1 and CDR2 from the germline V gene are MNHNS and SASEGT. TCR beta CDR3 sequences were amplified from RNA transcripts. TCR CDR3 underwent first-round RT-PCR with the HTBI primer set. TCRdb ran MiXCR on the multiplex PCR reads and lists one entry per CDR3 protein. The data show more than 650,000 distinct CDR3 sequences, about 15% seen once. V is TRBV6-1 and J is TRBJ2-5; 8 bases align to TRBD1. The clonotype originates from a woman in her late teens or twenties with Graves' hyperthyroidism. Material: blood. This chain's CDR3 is CASTDPGGGETQYF. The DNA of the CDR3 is TGTGCCAGCACCGACCCAGGGGGCGGAGAGACCCAGTACTTC.